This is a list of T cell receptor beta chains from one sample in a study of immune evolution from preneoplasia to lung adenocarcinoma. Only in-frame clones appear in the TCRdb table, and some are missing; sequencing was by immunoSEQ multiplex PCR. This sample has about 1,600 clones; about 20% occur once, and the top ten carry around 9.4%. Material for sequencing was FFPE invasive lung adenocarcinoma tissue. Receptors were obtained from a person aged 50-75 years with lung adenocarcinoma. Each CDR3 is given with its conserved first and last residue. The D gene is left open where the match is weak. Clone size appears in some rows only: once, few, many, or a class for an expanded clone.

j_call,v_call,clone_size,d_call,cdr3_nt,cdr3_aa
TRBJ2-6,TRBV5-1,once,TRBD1,TGCGCCAGCAGCCCGACAGGGGGCATGAGCTCTGGGGCCAACGTCCTGACTTTC,CASSPTGGMSSGANVLTF
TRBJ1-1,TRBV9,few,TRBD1,TGTGCCAGCAGCGCGACAGGGTTGGGCACTGAAGCTTTCTTT,CASSATGLGTEAFF
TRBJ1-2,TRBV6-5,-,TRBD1,TGTGCCGGAGGACAGGGGGACTATGGCTACACCTTC,CAGGQGDYGYTF
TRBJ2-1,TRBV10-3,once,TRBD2,TGTGCCATCAGCCGGACTAGCGGGAGTGCCCCCTACAATGAGCAGTTCTTC,CAISRTSGSAPYNEQFF
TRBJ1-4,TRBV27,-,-,TGTGCCAGCACCTCCTGGGAAACTAATGAAAAACTGTTTTTT,CASTSWETNEKLFF
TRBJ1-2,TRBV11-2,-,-,TGTGCCAGCAGCTTGCACAGGGAAAACTATGGCTACACCTTC,CASSLHRENYGYTF
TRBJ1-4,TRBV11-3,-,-,TGTGCCAGCAGCTTAGGGGCCGGAGCTAATGAAAAACTGTTTTTT,CASSLGAGANEKLFF
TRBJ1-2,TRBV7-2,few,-,TGTGCCAGCAGCCTCTGGACAACCCTCAACTATGGCTACACCTTC,CASSLWTTLNYGYTF
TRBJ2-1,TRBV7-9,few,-,TGTGCCAGCAGCACCGAACGGGCTGAGCAGTTCTTC,CASSTERAEQFF
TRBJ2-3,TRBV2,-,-,TGTGCCAGCAGGACACTGACTAGCACAGATACGCAGTATTTT,CASRTLTSTDTQYF
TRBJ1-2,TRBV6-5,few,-,TGTGCCAGCATTAAATCCGGGACAACGGTGGGCTACACCTTC,CASIKSGTTVGYTF
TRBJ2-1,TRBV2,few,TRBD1,TGTGCCAGCAGTGGAATCGAGGGACAGCCCCTCGGGAATGAGCAGTTCTTC,CASSGIEGQPLGNEQFF
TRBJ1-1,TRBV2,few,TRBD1,TGTGCCAGCAGACCAGGGGGCGGGTTCACTGAAGCTTTCTTT,CASRPGGGFTEAFF
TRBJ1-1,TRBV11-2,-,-,TGTGCCAGCAGCTTAGATACCCTAGGGGAAGCTTTCTTT,CASSLDTLGEAFF
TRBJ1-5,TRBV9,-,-,TGTGCCAGCAGCGTCAGCGGGGGTCAGCCCCAGCATTTT,CASSVSGGQPQHF
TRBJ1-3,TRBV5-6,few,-,TGTGCCAGCAGCTCCATCTCTGGAAACACCATATATTTT,CASSSISGNTIYF
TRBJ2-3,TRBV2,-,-,TGTGCCAGCAGTACCACAGATACGCAGTATTTT,CASSTTDTQYF
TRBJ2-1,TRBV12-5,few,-,TGTGCTAGTGGTTTGGTACATAGTGAGCAGTTCTTC,CASGLVHSEQFF
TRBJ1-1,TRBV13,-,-,TGTGCCAGCAGATTGAGGGGGACTGAAGCTTTCTTT,CASRLRGTEAFF
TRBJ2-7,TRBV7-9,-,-,TGTGCCAGCAGCTTACGAGACAGCATAAACCCCTACGAGCAGTACTTC,CASSLRDSINPYEQYF
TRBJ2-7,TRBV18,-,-,TGTGCCAGCTCCGAAGGAGTGGGAGACAACTACGAGCAGTACTTC,CASSEGVGDNYEQYF
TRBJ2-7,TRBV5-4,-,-,TGTGCCAGCAGCTTGGTGGGGGTCCCAGTTTACGAGCAGTACTTC,CASSLVGVPVYEQYF
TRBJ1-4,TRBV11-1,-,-,TGTGCCAGCAGCTTAAGCACCTCAACTAATGAAAAACTGTTTTTT,CASSLSTSTNEKLFF
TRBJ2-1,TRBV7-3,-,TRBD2,TGTGCCAGCAGCTCCTCGGGCGGGGGAGAGCAGTTCTTC,CASSSSGGGEQFF
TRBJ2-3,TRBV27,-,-,TGTGCCAGCAGTTTATATGGGGTGGATACGCAGTATTTT,CASSLYGVDTQYF
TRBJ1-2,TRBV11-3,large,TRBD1,TGTGCCAGCAGCCCGGAGAAAACAGGGGTTCCCGGCTACACCTTC,CASSPEKTGVPGYTF
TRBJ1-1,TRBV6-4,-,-,TGTGCCAGCAAACTACGGGAGAACACTGAAGCTTTCTTT,CASKLRENTEAFF
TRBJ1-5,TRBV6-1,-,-,TGTGCCAGCAGTCTCAATTGGGATCAGCCCCAGCATTTT,CASSLNWDQPQHF
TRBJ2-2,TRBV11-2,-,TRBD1,TGTGCCAGCAGCTTAGGGACAGGGATGAAGACCGGGGAGCTGTTTTTT,CASSLGTGMKTGELFF
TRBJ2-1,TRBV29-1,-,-,TGCAGCGTTGAAGACCCTGGGCGGTCCTCCTACAATGAGCAGTTCTTC,CSVEDPGRSSYNEQFF
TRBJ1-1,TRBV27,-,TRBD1,TGTGCCAGCAGTACCCCGGACAGGGGGAACACTGAAGCTTTCTTT,CASSTPDRGNTEAFF
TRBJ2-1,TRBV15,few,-,TGTGCCACCAGCAGAGCCCCCTTAGGGGGAGGGAATGAGCAGTTCTTC,CATSRAPLGGGNEQFF
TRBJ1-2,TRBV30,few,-,TGTGCCTCGACAGGAGAGCCTAACTATGGCTACACCTTC,CASTGEPNYGYTF
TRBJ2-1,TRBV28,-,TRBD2,TGTGCCAGCAGCCCACGGACTAGCGGGCCCTATGAGCAGTTCTTC,CASSPRTSGPYEQFF
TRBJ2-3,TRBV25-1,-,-,TGTGCCAGCAGTGTTGGATTCGCAGATACGCAGTATTTT,CASSVGFADTQYF
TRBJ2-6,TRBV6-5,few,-,TGTGCCAGCCGACTAGGGGCTTCTGGGGCCAACGTCCTGACTTTC,CASRLGASGANVLTF
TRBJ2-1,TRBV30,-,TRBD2,TGTGCCTGGAGTGCCACTAGCGGGAGGGGTGTTGAGCAGTTCTTC,CAWSATSGRGVEQFF
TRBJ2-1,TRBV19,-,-,TGTGCCAGTAGTACGTCGCCGGGGGCTTACAATGAGCAGTTCTTC,CASSTSPGAYNEQFF
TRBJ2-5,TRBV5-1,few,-,TGCGCCAGCAGCTTGGATCCAAGCGAAGGGACCCAGTACTTC,CASSLDPSEGTQYF
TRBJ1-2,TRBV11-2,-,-,TGTGCCAGCAGCTTAGATCTGGGTTCGGGCTACACCTTC,CASSLDLGSGYTF
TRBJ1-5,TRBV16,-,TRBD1,TGTGCCAGCAGCCAATCCGGGACAGGGGGCGGCCAGCCCCAGCATTTT,CASSQSGTGGGQPQHF
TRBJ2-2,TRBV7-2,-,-,TGTGCCAGCAGCTTTGGCCGTGGCCCGGGGGCCGGGGAGCTGTTTTTT,CASSFGRGPGAGELFF
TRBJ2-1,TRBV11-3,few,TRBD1,TGTGCCAGTAAAAGCCGGGACAGGGATTTATACGAGCAGTTCTTC,CASKSRDRDLYEQFF
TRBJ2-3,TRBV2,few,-,TGTGCCAGCAGCCTCACAGATACGCAGTATTTT,CASSLTDTQYF
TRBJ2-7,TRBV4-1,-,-,TGCGCCAGCAGCCAAGATCATCAAAGGAACAGCCTCAAGCAGTACTTC,CASSQDHQRNSLKQYF
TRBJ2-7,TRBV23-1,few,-,TGCGCCAGCAGTCACCGGGTCTCCTACGAGCAGTACTTC,CASSHRVSYEQYF
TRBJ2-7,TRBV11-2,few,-,TGTGCCAGCAGCTTCCATGGTAGCTCGACCTACGAGCAGTACTTC,CASSFHGSSTYEQYF
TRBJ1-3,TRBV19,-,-,TGTGCCACCGCAGACAGAACTGGAAACACCATATATTTT,CATADRTGNTIYF
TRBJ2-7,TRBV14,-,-,TGTGCCAGCAGCCAATGGGGAGGCAGAGAGCAGTACTTC,CASSQWGGREQYF
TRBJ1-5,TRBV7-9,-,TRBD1,TGTGCCATTAATGGGGACAGGGGCGATCAGCCCCAGCATTTT,CAINGDRGDQPQHF
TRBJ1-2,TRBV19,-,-,TGTGCCAGTAGTATCGGCGGGGGAGGTCTTGATGGCTACACCTTC,CASSIGGGGLDGYTF
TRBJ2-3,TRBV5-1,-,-,TGCGCCAGCAGCTTTCTTTCCCGCATAGATACGCAGTATTTT,CASSFLSRIDTQYF
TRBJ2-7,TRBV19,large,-,TGTGCCAGTAGTATTTCAGAGGGGGGATACTACGAGCAGTACTTC,CASSISEGGYYEQYF
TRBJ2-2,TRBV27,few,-,TGTGCCAGCAGTTCCGGCTACAACACCGGGGAGCTGTTTTTT,CASSSGYNTGELFF
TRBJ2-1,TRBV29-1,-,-,TGCAGCGTTGAAGATCCCGGGCGAAGCTCCTACAATGAGCAGTTCTTC,CSVEDPGRSSYNEQFF
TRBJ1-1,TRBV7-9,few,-,TGTGCCAGCAGCTTAGGGGCAGGGATAAACACTGAAGCTTTCTTT,CASSLGAGINTEAFF
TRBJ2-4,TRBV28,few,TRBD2,TGTGCCAGCAAACTAGCGGGGGCCAAAAACATTCAGTACTTC,CASKLAGAKNIQYF
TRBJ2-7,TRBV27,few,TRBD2,TGTGCCAGCCAATTGACTAGCGCGTCCTACGAGCAGTACTTC,CASQLTSASYEQYF
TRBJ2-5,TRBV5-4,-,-,TGTGCCAGCAGCTCAGACGATATGGAGACCCAGTACTTC,CASSSDDMETQYF